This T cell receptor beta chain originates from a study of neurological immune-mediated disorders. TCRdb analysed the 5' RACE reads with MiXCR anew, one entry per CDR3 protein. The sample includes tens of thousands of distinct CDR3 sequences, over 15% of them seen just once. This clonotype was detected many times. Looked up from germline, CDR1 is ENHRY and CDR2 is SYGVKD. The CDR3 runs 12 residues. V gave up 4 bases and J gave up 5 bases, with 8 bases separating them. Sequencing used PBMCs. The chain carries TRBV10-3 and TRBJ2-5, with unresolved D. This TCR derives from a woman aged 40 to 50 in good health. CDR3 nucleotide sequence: TGTGCCATCAGTGTACTGGGGGAGACCCAGTACTTC. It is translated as CAISVLGETQYF.